The present T cell receptor (beta chain) was sequenced within a study of OX40 agonist ivuxolimab in advanced cancers. Turning to the overall study: Ivuxolimab, which targeted the costimulatory receptor OX40 (CD134), was an agonistic, fully human IgG2 monoclonal antibody. Intravenous ivuxolimab was administered to patients every 2 weeks at six dose levels: 0.01, 0.1, 0.3, 1.5, 3 and 10 mg/kg. Of the approximately 50 dose-escalation patients, hepatocellular carcinoma was present in around 19, melanoma in roughly 15, renal cell carcinoma in 9 and head and neck cancer in 9. A male proportion of roughly 80% and a mean age of 60 years, ranging from 23 to 79, were recorded for the dose-escalation cohort. Prior anti-PD-1, anti-PD-L1 or anti-CTLA-4 therapy was permitted, and checkpoint inhibitors had been received by around 39% of dose-escalation patients. Partial responses were achieved by three dose-escalation patients, of whom one had hepatocellular carcinoma and two had cutaneous melanoma. Peripheral TCRbeta sequencing aimed to test whether ivuxolimab altered TCR sequence diversity and caused clonal T-cell expansion. The monotherapy dose-escalation portion (N of about 52 patients) of the phase I ivuxolimab trial is reported in the paper.

Patients with autoimmune disease history or receiving systemic immunosuppression were excluded from the trial. Peripheral blood for TCR sequencing was drawn from every dose cohort at baseline, at cycle 4 day 1 and at cycle 7 day 1. The samples were drawn from a first-in-human, open-label, multicenter phase I dose-escalation trial of ivuxolimab. The trial enrolled adults with locally advanced or metastatic head and neck squamous cell, hepatocellular, melanoma or renal cell carcinoma. Before TCR sequencing, CD4+ T cells and CD8+ T cells were sorted from peripheral blood as separate populations. Study-level results and caveats: Low levels of normalized T-cell clonal expansion were also seen in some patients who did not respond. Antigen specificity was not determined for the clonally expanded peripheral T cells. Clonal expansion of both CD4+ and CD8+ blood T cells was observed from baseline to week 6 at doses 0.1 to 3.0 mg/kg. Partial responders in the 0.1-3.0 mg/kg groups had among the lowest normalized peripheral clonal expansion, especially among CD8+ T cells. After ivuxolimab, more expanded clones were found on average in CD8+ T cells than in CD4+ T cells.

For sequencing of the TCRbeta CDR3 region, genomic DNA was extracted from the sorted cells. The immunoSEQ Assay was used for sequencing of TCRbeta CDR3 regions. TCRdb's version of the immuneACCESS table is confined to in-frame rearrangements and falls short of the full clone set. An unresolved V gene accounts for under half of the shortfall where checked; the remainder is of unknown origin. Across this sample there are 71,000 or so clones, with roughly 81% seen only once. The ten most abundant clones make up 5% of the sample. About this clone itself: No cognate antigen has been identified for it. No clone much larger than this one lies a single base away; base qualities are absent.

The junction shows trimming of 0 bases on V and 8 bases on J, plus 8 bases between the germline ends. The germline V gene encodes CDR1 KGHSH and CDR2 LQKENI. Spanning cysteine to phenylalanine, the CDR3 consists of 13 amino acids. The CDR3 DNA has 39 bases and is translated from base 1. The sequences come from CD4+ or CD8+ T cells sorted from blood, collected in a trial of the OX40 agonist ivuxolimab. This TCR came from an adult with an advanced solid tumor such as melanoma, head and neck, liver or kidney cancer. The rearranged chain carries TRBV18 and TRBJ2-1, with no confidently assigned D gene. The DNA is as follows: TGTGCCAGCTCACCACCGGGAACGGATGAGCAGTTCTTC. The encoded protein is CASSPPGTDEQFF.